The TCR beta chain described here comes from a study of a mutant IDH1 vaccine in newly diagnosed glioma. Study as a whole: Initiation of the vaccine course occurred 4-6 weeks after radiotherapy alone, or alongside temozolomide cycles. Earlier care involved radiotherapy, temozolomide, or both, and the majority received both. A roughly 62% male, approximately 38% female split and a mean age of about 40 years characterized treated patients.

Time point given: week 5, during vaccination. Every vaccination contained 300 ug of the mutant IDH1 20-mer peptide and was paired with topical imiquimod. Trimming stripped 4 bases from V and 1 base from J, with 16 bases between. Germline-derived CDR1 and CDR2 are SGHVS and FQNEAQ. There are 16 residues in the CDR3. Worth noting for this clone: Its matching antigen is unknown.

The repertoire was sequenced with immunoSEQ multiplex PCR; TCRdb's copy has only in-frame clones and lacks some. The sample yields about 36,000 clones, about four fifths seen once. Sequencing used PBMCs, obtained from a glioma patient whose treatment included an IDH1 peptide vaccine. The receptor was derived from a man aged 45-60 years with glioma. V and J are TRBV7-8 and TRBJ1-1; D ambiguous. CDR3 DNA sequence: TGTGCCAGCAGCTCCCAAGGACTGTCCTCGAACACTGAAGCTTTCTTT. Translating it yields CASSSQGLSSNTEAFF.